This TCR beta chain was documented in a study of blood T cell repertoires in COVID-19. Study as a whole: The recovered donors of Cohort 3 showed two negative PCRs, clearance, or symptom resolution. Donors in the United States, Italy and Spain gave samples during acute or convalescent COVID-19.

Germline-derived CDR1 and CDR2 are SGHVS and FNYEAQ. J lost 2 bases, V lost 1 base, and 4 bases had no gene match. The length of the CDR3 is 16 residues. The method was immunoSEQ multiplex PCR; TCRdb's version includes in-frame clones alone and lacks a portion of them. This table has around 190,000 clones, around 86% appearing once. Which cohort a participant joined came from the clinical history participants gave. The source material was PBMCs or T cells enriched from blood (not recorded which). The receptor's source is a woman in her thirties or forties in a cohort exposed to, infected with or recovered from COVID-19 (not recorded which). This sequence joins TRBV7-6 and TRBJ2-1, with 8 bases fitting TRBD2. DNA for the CDR3: TGTGCCAGCAGCTTAGATTTCGGGGGGGCCTACAATGAGCAGTTCTTC. Its translation is CASSLDFGGAYNEQFF.